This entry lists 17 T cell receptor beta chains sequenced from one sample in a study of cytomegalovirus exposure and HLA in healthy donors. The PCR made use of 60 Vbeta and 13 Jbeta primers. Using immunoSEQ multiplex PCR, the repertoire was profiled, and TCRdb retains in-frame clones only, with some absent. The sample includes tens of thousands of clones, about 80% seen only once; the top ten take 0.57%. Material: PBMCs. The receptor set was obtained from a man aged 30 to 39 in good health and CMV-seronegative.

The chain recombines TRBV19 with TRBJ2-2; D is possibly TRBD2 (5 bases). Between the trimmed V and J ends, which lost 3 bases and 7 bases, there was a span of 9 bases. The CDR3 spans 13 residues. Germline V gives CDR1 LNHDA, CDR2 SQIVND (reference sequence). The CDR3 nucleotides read TGTGCCAGTAGTATTTCTGAGGGCGGGGAGCTGTTTTTT. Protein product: CASSISEGGELFF.

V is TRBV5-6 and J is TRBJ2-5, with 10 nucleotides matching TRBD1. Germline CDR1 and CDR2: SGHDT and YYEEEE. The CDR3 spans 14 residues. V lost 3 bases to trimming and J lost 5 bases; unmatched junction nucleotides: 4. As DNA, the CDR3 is TGTGCCAGCAGCTCGACAGGGGGCTGGGAGACCCAGTACTTC. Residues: CASSSTGGWETQYF.

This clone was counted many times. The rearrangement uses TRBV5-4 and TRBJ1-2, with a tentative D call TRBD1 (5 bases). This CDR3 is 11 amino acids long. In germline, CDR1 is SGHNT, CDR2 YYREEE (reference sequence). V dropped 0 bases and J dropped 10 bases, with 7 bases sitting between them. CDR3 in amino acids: CASSLVGDYTF. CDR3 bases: TGTGCCAGCAGCTTGGTAGGGGACTACACCTTC.

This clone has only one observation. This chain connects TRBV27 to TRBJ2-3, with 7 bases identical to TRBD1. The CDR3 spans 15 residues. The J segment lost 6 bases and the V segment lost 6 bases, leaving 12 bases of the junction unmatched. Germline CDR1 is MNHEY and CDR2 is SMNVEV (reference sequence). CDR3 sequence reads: CASSIHRGSGDTQYF. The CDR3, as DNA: TGTGCCAGCAGCATACACAGGGGTAGTGGGGATACGCAGTATTTT.

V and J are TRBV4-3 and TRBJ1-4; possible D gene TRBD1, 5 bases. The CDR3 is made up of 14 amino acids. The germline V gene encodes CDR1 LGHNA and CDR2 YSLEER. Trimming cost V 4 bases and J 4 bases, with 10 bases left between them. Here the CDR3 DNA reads TGCGCCAGCAGCCCATGGCAGGGTAATGAAAAACTGTTTTTT. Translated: CASSPWQGNEKLFF.

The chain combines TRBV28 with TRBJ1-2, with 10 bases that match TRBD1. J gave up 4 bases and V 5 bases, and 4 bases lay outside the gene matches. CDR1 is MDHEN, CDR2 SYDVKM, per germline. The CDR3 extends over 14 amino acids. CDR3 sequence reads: CASSRQGAVYGYTF. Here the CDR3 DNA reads TGTGCCAGCAGTAGACAGGGGGCGGTCTATGGCTACACCTTC.

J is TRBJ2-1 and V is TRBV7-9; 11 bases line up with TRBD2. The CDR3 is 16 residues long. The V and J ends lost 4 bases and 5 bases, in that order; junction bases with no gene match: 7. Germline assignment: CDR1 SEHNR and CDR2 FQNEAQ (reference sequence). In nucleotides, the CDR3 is TGTGCCAGCAGCTCCCCGACTAGCGGGATTCACAATGAGCAGTTCTTC. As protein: CASSSPTSGIHNEQFF.

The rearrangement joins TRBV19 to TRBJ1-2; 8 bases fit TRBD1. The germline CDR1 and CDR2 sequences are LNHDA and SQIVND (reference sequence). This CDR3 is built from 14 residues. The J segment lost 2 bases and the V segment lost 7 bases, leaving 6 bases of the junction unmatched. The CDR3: CASIGQGGNYGYTF. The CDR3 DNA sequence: TGTGCCAGTATCGGACAGGGAGGGAACTATGGCTACACCTTC.

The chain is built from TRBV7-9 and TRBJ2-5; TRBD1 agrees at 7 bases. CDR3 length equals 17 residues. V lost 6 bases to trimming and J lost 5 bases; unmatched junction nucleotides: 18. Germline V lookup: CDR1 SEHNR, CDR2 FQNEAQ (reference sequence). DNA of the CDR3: TGTGCCAGCAGAAGTTCCCGGGACAGCCCGAGGGTGGAGACCCAGTACTTC. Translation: CASRSSRDSPRVETQYF.

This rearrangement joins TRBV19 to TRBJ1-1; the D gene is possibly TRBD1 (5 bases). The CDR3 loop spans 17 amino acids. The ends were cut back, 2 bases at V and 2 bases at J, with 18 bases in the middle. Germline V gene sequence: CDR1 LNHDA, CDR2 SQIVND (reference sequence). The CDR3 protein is CASSIWPQGGENTEAFF. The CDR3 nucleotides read TGTGCCAGTAGTATATGGCCCCAGGGAGGTGAAAACACTGAAGCTTTCTTT.

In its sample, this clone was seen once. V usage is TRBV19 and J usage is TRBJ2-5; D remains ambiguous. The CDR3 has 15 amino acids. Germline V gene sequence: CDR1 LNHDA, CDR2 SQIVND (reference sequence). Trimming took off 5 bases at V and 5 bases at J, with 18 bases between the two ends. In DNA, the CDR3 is TGTGCCAGTAGTTCTGGTCGGGTGGTTACGGAGACCCAGTACTTC. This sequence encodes CASSSGRVVTETQYF. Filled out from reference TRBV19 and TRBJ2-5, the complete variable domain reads DGGITQSPKYLFRKEGQNVTLSCEQNLNHDAMYWYRQDPGQGLRLIYYSQIVNDFQKGDIAEGYSVSREKKESFPLTVTSAQKNPTAFYLCASSSGRVVTETQYFGPGTRLLVL.

CDR3 DNA sequence: TGTGCCAGCAGCGCTGGAGGAGGAAGGGGGCTTGGGGCCAACGTCCTGACTTTC. Encoded protein: CASSAGGGRGLGANVLTF. This rearrangement joins TRBV9 to TRBJ2-6; 7 bases are a match to TRBD1. Germline values: CDR1 SGDLS, CDR2 YYNGEE. The trim removed 3 bases at V and 3 bases at J, leaving 12 bases unmatched. The CDR3 is made up of 18 amino acids.

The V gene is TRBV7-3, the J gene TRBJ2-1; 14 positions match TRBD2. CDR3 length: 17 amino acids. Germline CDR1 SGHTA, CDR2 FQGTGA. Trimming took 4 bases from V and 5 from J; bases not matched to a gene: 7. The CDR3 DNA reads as TGTGCCAGCAGCTCAGGGACTAGCGGGAGAAAAAACAATGAGCAGTTCTTC. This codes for CASSSGTSGRKNNEQFF.

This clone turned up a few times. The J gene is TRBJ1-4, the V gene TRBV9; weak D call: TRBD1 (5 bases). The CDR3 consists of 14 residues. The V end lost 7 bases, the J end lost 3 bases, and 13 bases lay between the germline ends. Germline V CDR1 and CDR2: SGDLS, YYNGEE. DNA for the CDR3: TGTGCCAGCTCGTCGGGGACTCCTAATGAAAAACTGTTTTTT. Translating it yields CASSSGTPNEKLFF.

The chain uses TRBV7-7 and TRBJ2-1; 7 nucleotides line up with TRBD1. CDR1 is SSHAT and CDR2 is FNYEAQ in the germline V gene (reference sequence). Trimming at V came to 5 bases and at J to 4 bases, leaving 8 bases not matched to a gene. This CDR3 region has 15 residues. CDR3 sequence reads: CASSQDREGYNEQFF. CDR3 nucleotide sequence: TGTGCCAGCAGCCAAGACAGGGAAGGATACAATGAGCAGTTCTTC.

Here the CDR3 DNA reads TGTGCCAGTACAGCCCGGCGGAATAAACTGTTTTTT. It yields the protein CASTARRNKLFF. V is TRBV19 and J is TRBJ1-4, with D hard to call. Trimming stripped 7 bases from V and 11 bases from J, with 14 bases between. CDR3 length: 12 amino acids. CDR1 and CDR2 from the germline V gene are LNHDA and SQIVND (reference sequence).

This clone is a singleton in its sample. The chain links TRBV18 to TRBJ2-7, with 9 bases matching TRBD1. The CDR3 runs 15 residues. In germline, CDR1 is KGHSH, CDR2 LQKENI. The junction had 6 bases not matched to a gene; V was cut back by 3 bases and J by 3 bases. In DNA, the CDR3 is TGTGCCAGCTCACCGAGGACAGGGGTAAGCTACGAGCAGTACTTC. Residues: CASSPRTGVSYEQYF.